The 29 T cell receptor beta chains in this list originate from one sample, sequenced in a study of cytomegalovirus exposure and HLA in healthy donors. 60 Vbeta and 13 Jbeta primers were used in PCR. Profiling relied on immunoSEQ multiplex PCR, and the TCRdb table lists in-frame clones only, not all of them. The data contain under 200,000 clones, around 80% of them singletons. Sample: PBMCs. Receptors originate from a woman between 50 and 59 years old in good health and CMV-seropositive.

This clone was counted once. An end of the junction does not agree with germline; a read error may underlie this. The chain links TRBV7-9 to TRBJ2-1; D perhaps matches TRBD1 (6 bases). CDR3 length: 16 residues. Germline V gene sequence: CDR1 SEHNR, CDR2 FQNEAQ (reference sequence). The CDR3 DNA follows: TGTTCCAGCAGCCCGTGGGGGCCCGGGAATCTCCATGAGCAGTTCTTC. Translation: CSSSPWGPGNLHEQFF.

The V and J genes are TRBV4-3 and TRBJ2-1; 7 nucleotides align to TRBD2. The trim removed 3 bases at V and 5 bases at J, leaving 10 bases unmatched. CDR3 size: 16 residues. Germline V gene data show CDR1 as LGHNA and CDR2 as YSLEER. The chain's CDR3 is CASSQGLSAGDNEQFF. Written as DNA, the CDR3 is TGCGCCAGCAGCCAGGGTTTGTCGGCGGGGGACAATGAGCAGTTCTTC.

This clone occurred a few times. The genes are TRBV2 and TRBJ2-3; TRBD2 matches 7 bases. The CDR3 runs 13 residues. From germline, CDR1 is SNHLY and CDR2 FYNNEI. The ends lost 6 bases at V and 5 bases at J; junction bases unmatched: 5. The CDR3 bases are TGTGCCAGCAGCGAGGAGCGGGGAGATACGCAGTATTTT. Translated, it gives CASSEERGDTQYF.

This clone was seen only once. The CDR3, as DNA: TGTGCCAGCAGTCCTGACAGGGTCTCCTACAATGAGCAGTTCTTC. Protein: CASSPDRVSYNEQFF. The J gene is TRBJ2-1, the V gene TRBV11-3, with 7 bases that match TRBD1. With 6 bases clipped from V and 0 bases from J, the junction kept 5 bases outside the gene matches. Germline loops: CDR1 SGHNT, CDR2 YENEEA. This CDR3 comprises 15 residues.

The CDR3 sequence is CASSYGTGVNEQFF. The DNA of the CDR3 is TGTGCCAGCAGTTACGGGACAGGGGTTAATGAGCAGTTCTTC. The chain joins TRBV6-8 to TRBJ2-1; 10 bases match TRBD1. Germline V CDR1 and CDR2: MNHGY, SAAAGT. V shed 2 bases, J shed 7 bases, and the junction held 2 bases outside the gene matches. The CDR3 is 14 residues long.

V gene TRBV29-1 combines with J gene TRBJ1-5; D perhaps matches TRBD1 (5 bases). The V and J ends lost 1 base and 4 bases respectively, with 8 bases between them. CDR1 SQVTM and CDR2 ANQGSEA come from the germline V gene. This CDR3 comprises 13 residues. CDR3 bases: TGCAGCGTTGAAGTGGGGGGGAATCAGCCCCAGCATTTT. Protein product: CSVEVGGNQPQHF.

This clone was observed once. This chain joins TRBV4-1 and TRBJ2-3, with 7 bases that match TRBD1. Per germline, CDR1 MGHRA and CDR2 YSYEKL. The CDR3 covers 14 residues. Trimming cost V 2 bases and J 4 bases; bases outside gene matches: 3. The CDR3 sequence is CASSQIQGPDTQYF. CDR3 in DNA: TGCGCCAGCAGCCAAATACAGGGGCCAGATACGCAGTATTTT.

J is TRBJ2-7 and V is TRBV18, with D maybe TRBD2 (6 bases). Between the trimmed V and J ends, which lost 3 bases and 4 bases, there was a span of 10 bases. CDR1 is KGHSH, CDR2 LQKENI, per germline. This CDR3 spans 13 amino acids. The CDR3 coding sequence is TGTGCCAGCTCACCCTCTGGGGGGTACGAGCAGTACTTC. This encodes CASSPSGGYEQYF.

This chain uses TRBV4-3 with TRBJ2-1; D may be TRBD1 (6 bases). The CDR3 covers 15 residues. Germline CDR1 LGHNA, CDR2 YSLEER. V was trimmed by 3 bases and J by 0 bases, leaving 9 bases between them. CDR3 sequence reads: CASSHYRVSYNEQFF. Here the CDR3 DNA reads TGCGCCAGCAGCCACTACAGGGTCTCCTACAATGAGCAGTTCTTC.

The sample holds a few counts of this clone. The rearrangement joins TRBV10-3 to TRBJ1-1; maybe TRBD1 (5 bases). This CDR3 is built from 15 residues. The V end lost 2 bases, the J end lost 4 bases, and 14 bases lay between the germline ends. Looked up from germline, CDR1 is ENHRY and CDR2 is SYGVKD. CDR3 nucleotide sequence: TGTGCCATCAGTGAGGGTGGGGCCGGGGGCACTGAAGCTTTCTTT. Residues: CAISEGGAGGTEAFF.

The V call is TRBV5-1, the J call TRBJ2-7, with 7 bases that match TRBD2. Germline loops: CDR1 SGHRS, CDR2 YFSETQ. The trim removed 4 bases at V and 2 bases at J, leaving 3 bases unmatched. CDR3 length: 13 amino acids. In DNA form, the CDR3 reads TGCGCCAGCAGCCCAGCGGGAACCTACGAGCAGTACTTC. It yields the protein CASSPAGTYEQYF.

The CDR3 DNA is TGTGCCAGCAGTCCCGGACTGAGCTATGGCTACACCTTC. Translation gives CASSPGLSYGYTF. The chain recombines TRBV27 with TRBJ1-2; no clear D. From germline, CDR1 is MNHEY and CDR2 SMNVEV (reference sequence). The V gene lost 5 bases and the J gene lost 4 bases, with 11 bases spanning the gap. The CDR3 length is 13 residues.

The gene calls are TRBV25-1 and TRBJ1-1, with a possible D match to TRBD1 (5 bases). V lost 5 bases and J 0 bases, leaving 10 bases between the germline ends. This CDR3 has 14 residues. Per the germline V gene, CDR1 is MGHDK and CDR2 is SYGVNS. The CDR3: CASSHRFMNTEAFF. The CDR3 nucleotides are TGTGCCAGCAGTCACAGGTTCATGAACACTGAAGCTTTCTTT.

The gene calls are TRBV7-3 and TRBJ2-2; 10 bases are shared with TRBD2. V trimming: 4 bases; J trimming: 4 bases; junction bases outside the gene matches: 3. Germline V gene data show CDR1 as SGHTA and CDR2 as FQGTGA. The CDR3 runs to 15 residues. This CDR3 is CASSSSGRGTGELFF. As DNA, the CDR3 is TGTGCCAGCAGCTCCAGCGGGAGGGGCACCGGGGAGCTGTTTTTT.

This clone has just a few counts. Here the CDR3 DNA reads TGTGCCAGCAGCCGTTCCCTTGGGCAGGGGGTACCAGATACGCAGTATTTT. Translating gives CASSRSLGQGVPDTQYF. The chain is built from TRBV7-2 and TRBJ2-3; 7 bases fit TRBD1. CDR3 size: 17 residues. From germline, CDR1 is SGHTA and CDR2 FQGNSA. After removal of 5 bases from V and 4 bases from J, the junction contained 15 bases not matched to a gene.

Only a few counts were recorded for this clone. This chain connects TRBV7-2 to TRBJ2-1; D may be TRBD2 (6 bases). The CDR3 spans 12 residues. Between the trimmed V and J ends, which lost 8 bases and 10 bases, there was a span of 15 bases. Germline V gene data show CDR1 as SGHTA and CDR2 as FQGNSA. Here the CDR3 DNA reads TGTGCCAGCTTTCGGACGGGGGTAGAGCAGTTCTTC. It yields the protein CASFRTGVEQFF.

The rearrangement uses TRBV7-2 and TRBJ2-7, with no clear D. Germline V CDR1 and CDR2: SGHTA, FQGNSA. CDR3 size: 15 residues. V was pared by 4 bases and J by 2 bases, with 15 bases between. The CDR3 nucleotides read TGTGCCAGCAGCTCCGCGGCGGATCCCCCCTACGAGCAGTACTTC. It encodes CASSSAADPPYEQYF.

This clone was counted a few times. The CDR3 spells CASSLTSGRVIYEQYF. In nucleotides, the CDR3 is TGTGCCAGCAGTCTTACGAGCGGGAGGGTAATTTACGAGCAGTACTTC. The chain has TRBV27 and TRBJ2-7; 10 nucleotides align to TRBD2. CDR3 size: 16 residues. Germline V CDR1 and CDR2: MNHEY, SMNVEV (reference sequence). After removal of 5 bases from V and 4 bases from J, the junction contained 11 bases not matched to a gene.

The genes are TRBV18 and TRBJ2-1; a weak D match, TRBD2 (5 bases). Looked up from germline, CDR1 is KGHSH and CDR2 is LQKENI. V dropped 0 bases and J dropped 9 bases, with 18 bases sitting between them. CDR3 length equals 16 residues. The CDR3 DNA reads as TGTGCCAGCTCACCACCTACAGCGGCGGCGGGTAGTGAGCAGTTCTTC. It yields the protein CASSPPTAAAGSEQFF.

The J gene is TRBJ1-1, the V gene TRBV5-4; D call uncertain. Trimming cost V 0 bases and J 1 base, with 4 bases left between them. The CDR3 sequence is 13 residues long. Germline lookup yields CDR1 SGHNT and CDR2 YYREEE (reference sequence). The CDR3 DNA is TGTGCCAGCAGCTTGGGCAGGAACACTGAAGCTTTCTTT. This codes for CASSLGRNTEAFF. Full variable domain (rest looked up from reference TRBV5-4 and TRBJ1-1): ETGVTQSPTHLIKTRGQQVTLRCSSQSGHNTVSWYQQALGQGPQFIFQYYREEENGRGNFPPRFSGLQFPNYSSELNVNALELDDSALYLCASSLGRNTEAFFGQGTRLTVV.

This chain joins TRBV14 and TRBJ1-1; 8 bases align to TRBD1. Germline CDR1 is SGHDN and CDR2 is FVKESK. The V and J ends lost 2 bases and 4 bases, in that order; junction bases with no gene match: 0. The CDR3 has 13 amino acids. CDR3 in amino acids: CASSQTGGTEAFF. Here the CDR3 DNA reads TGTGCCAGCAGCCAAACAGGGGGCACTGAAGCTTTCTTT.

J is TRBJ1-6 and V is TRBV14; 8 bases agree with TRBD1. This CDR3 spans 20 amino acids. The trim removed 1 base at V and 7 bases at J, leaving 18 bases unmatched. The germline gives CDR1 SGHDN, CDR2 FVKESK. In nucleotides, the CDR3 is TGTGCCAGCAGCCAAGTGGATCCGTGGAACCGGGACAGGAACAATTCACCCCTCCACTTT. This gives the protein CASSQVDPWNRDRNNSPLHF.

The chain joins TRBV28 to TRBJ2-7, with D hard to call. V lost 6 bases to trimming and J lost 0 bases, with 3 bases between them. The CDR3 consists of 11 residues. Germline lookup yields CDR1 MDHEN and CDR2 SYDVKM. The CDR3 protein is CASRYSYEQYF. The CDR3 nucleotides read TGTGCCAGCAGGTACTCCTACGAGCAGTACTTC.

This chain links TRBV27 with TRBJ1-2, with 8 nucleotides matching TRBD1. Unmatched junction bases numbered 11, after V lost 5 bases and J lost 3 bases. This CDR3 spans 16 amino acids. Germline CDR1 is MNHEY and CDR2 is SMNVEV (reference sequence). CDR3 DNA sequence: TGTGCCAGCAGTCTCACAGGGGGAACCACTCACTATGGCTACACCTTC. Translating it yields CASSLTGGTTHYGYTF.

The table lists this clone with a count of one. The chain links TRBV29-1 to TRBJ2-1, with 8 bases matching TRBD1. The CDR3 extends over 13 amino acids. Germline trimming cut 6 bases from V and 10 bases from J; bases unmatched to any gene: 11. CDR1 and CDR2 (germline): SQVTM, ANQGSEA. The CDR3: CSVPPDRVGEQFF. The DNA for the CDR3 is TGCAGCGTGCCGCCGGACAGGGTAGGGGAGCAGTTCTTC.

CDR3 sequence: CASSSRDRGYPDTQYF. The CDR3 coding sequence is TGTGCCAGTAGTTCCCGGGACAGGGGTTATCCGGATACGCAGTATTTT. The rearrangement uses TRBV19 and TRBJ2-3; TRBD1 aligns across 10 bases. The CDR3 runs 16 residues. The junction had 11 bases not matched to a gene; V was cut back by 5 bases and J by 6 bases. Looked up from germline, CDR1 is LNHDA and CDR2 is SQIVND (reference sequence).

V and J are TRBV11-2 and TRBJ2-2; the match to TRBD1 covers 7 bases. This CDR3 has 14 residues. V dropped 4 bases and J dropped 7; count of bases not matched to a gene: 6. In germline, CDR1 is SGHAT, CDR2 FQNNGV. The CDR3 DNA is TGTGCCAGCAGCTCCGGACAGGTCAGCGGGGAGCTGTTTTTT. This gives the protein CASSSGQVSGELFF. Full variable domain (remainder filled in from reference TRBV11-2 and TRBJ2-2): EAGVAQSPRYKIIEKRQSVAFWCNPISGHATLYWYQQILGQGPKLLIQFQNNGVVDDSQLPKDRFSAERLKGVDSTLKIQPAKLEDSAVYLCASSSGQVSGELFFGEGSRLTVL.

The gene calls are TRBV6-1 and TRBJ1-2; no clear D. CDR1 MNHNS and CDR2 SASEGT come from the germline V gene. Trimming removed 1 base from V and 4 bases from J, with 10 bases in between. The CDR3 loop spans 14 amino acids. The CDR3 region has the DNA TGTGCCAGCAGTGAAGAAGAGGGTCTCTATGGCTACACCTTC. This translates into CASSEEEGLYGYTF.

V gene TRBV2 combines with J gene TRBJ2-3; TRBD2 agrees at 8 bases. V lost 2 bases to trimming and J lost 11 bases; unmatched junction nucleotides: 3. The germline CDR1 and CDR2 sequences are SNHLY and FYNNEI. CDR3 size: 12 residues. The CDR3: CASSEIAGRQYF. The CDR3 DNA is TGTGCCAGCAGTGAAATAGCGGGAAGGCAGTATTTT.